This T cell receptor beta chain emerged from a study of monozygotic twins with inflammatory bowel disease. Study results and caveats: Lower TCRbeta diversity (inverse Simpson) was seen in IBD patients than in healthy co-twins. Subtypes among T cells remained indistinguishable. Other individuals had fewer clonotypes in common with IBD patients than with healthy twins, especially with disease activity.

TCRdb reprocessed the 5' RACE reads, keeping one entry per CDR3 protein, no DNA. The sample holds fewer than 450,000 distinct CDR3 sequences. The CDR3 totals 15 residues. As concerns this clonotype: Its cognate antigen is unknown.

The rearrangement links TRBV12-3 or TRBV12-4 to TRBJ1-1; TCRdb designates TRBD1, a call that cannot be tested without DNA. The material sequenced was blood. The origin of this receptor is a human donor with ulcerative colitis or Crohn's disease, or a healthy co-twin of an affected twin (not recorded which). The CDR3 region is CASSLAIQDTTEAFF.